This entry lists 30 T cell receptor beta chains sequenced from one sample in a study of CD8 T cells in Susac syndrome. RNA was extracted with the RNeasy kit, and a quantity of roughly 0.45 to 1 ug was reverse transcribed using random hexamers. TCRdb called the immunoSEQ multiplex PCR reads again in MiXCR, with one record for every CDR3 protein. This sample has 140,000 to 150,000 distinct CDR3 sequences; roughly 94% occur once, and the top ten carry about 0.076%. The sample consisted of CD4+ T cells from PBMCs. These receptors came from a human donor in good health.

The CDR3 DNA reads TGCAGTGCTAGAGATGGGGATCAGCCCCAGCATTTT. Protein product: CSARDGDQPQHF. The V gene is TRBV20-1, the J gene TRBJ1-5, with unresolved D. The CDR3 loop spans 12 amino acids. Between the trimmed V and J ends, which lost 0 bases and 5 bases, there was a span of 5 bases. Germline V gene lookup returns CDR1 DFQATT and CDR2 SNEGSKA (reference sequence).

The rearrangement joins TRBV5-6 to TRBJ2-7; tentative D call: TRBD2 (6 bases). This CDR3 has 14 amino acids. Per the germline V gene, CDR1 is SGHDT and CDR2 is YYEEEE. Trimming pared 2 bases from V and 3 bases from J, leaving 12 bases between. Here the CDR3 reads CASSFTGVVYEQYF. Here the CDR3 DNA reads TGTGCCAGCAGCTTTACGGGAGTGGTCTACGAGCAGTACTTC.

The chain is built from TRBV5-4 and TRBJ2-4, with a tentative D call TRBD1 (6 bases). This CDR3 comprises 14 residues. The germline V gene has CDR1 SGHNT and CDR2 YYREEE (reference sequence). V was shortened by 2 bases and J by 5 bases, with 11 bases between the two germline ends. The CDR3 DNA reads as TGTGCCAGCAGCTTAGGGGGTCGGGAAAACATTCAGTACTTC. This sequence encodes CASSLGGRENIQYF. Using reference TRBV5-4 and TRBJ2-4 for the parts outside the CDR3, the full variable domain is ETGVTQSPTHLIKTRGQQVTLRCSSQSGHNTVSWYQQALGQGPQFIFQYYREEENGRGNFPPRFSGLQFPNYSSELNVNALELDDSALYLCASSLGGRENIQYFGAGTRLSVL.

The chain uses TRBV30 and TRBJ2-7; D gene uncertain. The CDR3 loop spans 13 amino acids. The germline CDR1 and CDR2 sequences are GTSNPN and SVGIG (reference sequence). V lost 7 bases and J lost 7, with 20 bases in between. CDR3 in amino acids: CASAPGPVREQYF. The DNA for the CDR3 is TGTGCCTCCGCCCCGGGCCCGGTGAGGGAGCAGTACTTC.

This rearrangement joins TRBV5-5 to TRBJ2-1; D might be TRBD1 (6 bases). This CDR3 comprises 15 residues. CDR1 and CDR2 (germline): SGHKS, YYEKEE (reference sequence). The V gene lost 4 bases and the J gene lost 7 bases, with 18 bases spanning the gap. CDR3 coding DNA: TGTGCCAGCAGCCTCGAAGGGGGACGGGTTAATGAGCAGTTCTTC. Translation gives CASSLEGGRVNEQFF.

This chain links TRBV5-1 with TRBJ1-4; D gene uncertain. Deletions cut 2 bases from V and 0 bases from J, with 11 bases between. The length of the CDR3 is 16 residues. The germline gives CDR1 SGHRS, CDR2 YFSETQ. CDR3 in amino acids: CASSFGAVATNEKLFF. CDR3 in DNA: TGCGCCAGCAGCTTCGGTGCCGTAGCAACTAATGAAAAACTGTTTTTT.

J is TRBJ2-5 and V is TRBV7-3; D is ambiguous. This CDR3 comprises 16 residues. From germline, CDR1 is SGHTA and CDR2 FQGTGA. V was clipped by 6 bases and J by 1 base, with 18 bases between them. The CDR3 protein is CASSRSGPPAQETQYF. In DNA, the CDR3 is TGTGCCAGCAGTCGGTCCGGGCCGCCCGCCCAAGAGACCCAGTACTTC.

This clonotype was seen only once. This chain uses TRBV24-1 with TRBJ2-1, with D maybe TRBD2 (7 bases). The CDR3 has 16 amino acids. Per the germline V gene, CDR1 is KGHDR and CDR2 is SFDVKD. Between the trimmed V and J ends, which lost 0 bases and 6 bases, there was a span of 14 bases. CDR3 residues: CATSDLGGGDTNEQFF. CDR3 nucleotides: TGTGCCACCAGTGATTTGGGGGGGGGCGACACCAATGAGCAGTTCTTC.

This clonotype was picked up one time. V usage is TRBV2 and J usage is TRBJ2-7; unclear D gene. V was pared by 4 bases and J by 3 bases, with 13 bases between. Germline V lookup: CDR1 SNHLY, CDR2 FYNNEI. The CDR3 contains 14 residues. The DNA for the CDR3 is TGTGCCAGCAGTGGCCCCGGAAATGGCTACGAGCAGTACTTC. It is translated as CASSGPGNGYEQYF.

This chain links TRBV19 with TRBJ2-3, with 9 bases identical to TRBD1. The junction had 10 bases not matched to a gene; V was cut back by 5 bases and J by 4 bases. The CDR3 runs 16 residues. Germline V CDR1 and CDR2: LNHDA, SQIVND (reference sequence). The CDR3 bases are TGTGCCAGTAGTTCTACCGGGACAGGGTTGGCAGATACGCAGTATTTT. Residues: CASSSTGTGLADTQYF.

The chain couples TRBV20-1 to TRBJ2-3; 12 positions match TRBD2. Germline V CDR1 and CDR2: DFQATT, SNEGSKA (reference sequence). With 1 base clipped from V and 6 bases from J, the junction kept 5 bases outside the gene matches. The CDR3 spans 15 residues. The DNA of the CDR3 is TGCAGTGCTAGAGGGACTAGCGGGATTTGGGATACGCAGTATTTT. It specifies CSARGTSGIWDTQYF.

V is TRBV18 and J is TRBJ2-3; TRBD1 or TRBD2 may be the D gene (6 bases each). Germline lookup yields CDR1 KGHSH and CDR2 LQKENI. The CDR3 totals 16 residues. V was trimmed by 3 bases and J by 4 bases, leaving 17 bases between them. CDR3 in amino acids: CASSPFTGAAADTQYF. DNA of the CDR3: TGTGCCAGCTCACCCTTCACGGGGGCAGCGGCAGATACGCAGTATTTT.

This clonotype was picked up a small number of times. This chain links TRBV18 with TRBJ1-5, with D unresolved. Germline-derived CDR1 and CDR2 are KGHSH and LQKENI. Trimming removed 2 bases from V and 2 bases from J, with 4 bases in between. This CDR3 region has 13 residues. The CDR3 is CASSPGGNQPQHF. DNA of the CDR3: TGTGCCAGCTCACCAGGGGGCAATCAGCCCCAGCATTTT.

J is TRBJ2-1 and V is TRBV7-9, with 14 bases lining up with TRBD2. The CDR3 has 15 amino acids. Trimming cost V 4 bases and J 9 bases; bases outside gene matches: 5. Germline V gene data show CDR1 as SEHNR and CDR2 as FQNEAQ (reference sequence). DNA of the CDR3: TGTGCCAGCAGCTCGGGACTAGCGGGAGTAAGTGAGCAGTTCTTC. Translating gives CASSSGLAGVSEQFF.

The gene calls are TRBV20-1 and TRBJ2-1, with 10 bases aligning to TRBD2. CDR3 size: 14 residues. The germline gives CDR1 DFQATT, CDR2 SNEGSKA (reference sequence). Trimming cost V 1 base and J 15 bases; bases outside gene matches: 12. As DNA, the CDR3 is TGCAGTGCTAGAGGGGATAGCGGGAGGAGGGTCGGGTTCTTC. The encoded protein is CSARGDSGRRVGFF.

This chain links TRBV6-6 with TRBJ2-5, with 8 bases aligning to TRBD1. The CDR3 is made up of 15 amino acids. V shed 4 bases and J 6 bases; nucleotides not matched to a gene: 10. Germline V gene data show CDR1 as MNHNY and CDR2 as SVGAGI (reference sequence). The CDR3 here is CASSSGQGGVKTQYF. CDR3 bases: TGTGCCAGCAGTTCCGGACAGGGAGGCGTCAAGACCCAGTACTTC.

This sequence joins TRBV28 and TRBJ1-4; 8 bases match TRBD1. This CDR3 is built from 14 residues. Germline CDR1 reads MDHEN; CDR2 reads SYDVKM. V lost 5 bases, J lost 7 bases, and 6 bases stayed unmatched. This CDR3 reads CASSPGQGVEKLFF. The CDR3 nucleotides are TGTGCCAGCAGTCCAGGACAGGGAGTTGAAAAACTGTTTTTT.

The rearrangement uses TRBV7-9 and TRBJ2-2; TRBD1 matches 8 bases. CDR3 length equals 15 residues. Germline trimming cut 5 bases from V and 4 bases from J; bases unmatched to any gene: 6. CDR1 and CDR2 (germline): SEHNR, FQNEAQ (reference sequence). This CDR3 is CASSPQGAITGELFF. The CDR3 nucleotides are TGTGCCAGCAGCCCCCAGGGGGCAATCACCGGGGAGCTGTTTTTT.

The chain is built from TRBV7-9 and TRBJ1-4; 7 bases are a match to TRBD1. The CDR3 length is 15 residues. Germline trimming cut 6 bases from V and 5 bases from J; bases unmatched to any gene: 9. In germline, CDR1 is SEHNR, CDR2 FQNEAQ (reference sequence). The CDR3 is CASSPRDRVNEKLFF. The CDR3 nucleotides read TGTGCCAGCAGTCCCCGGGACAGAGTGAATGAAAAACTGTTTTTT.

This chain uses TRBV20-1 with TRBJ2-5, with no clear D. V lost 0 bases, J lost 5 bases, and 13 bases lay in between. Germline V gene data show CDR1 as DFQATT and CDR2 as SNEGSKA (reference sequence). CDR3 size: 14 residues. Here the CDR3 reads CSARDRSLLETQYF. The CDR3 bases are TGCAGTGCTAGAGATAGGAGTCTGCTTGAGACCCAGTACTTC.

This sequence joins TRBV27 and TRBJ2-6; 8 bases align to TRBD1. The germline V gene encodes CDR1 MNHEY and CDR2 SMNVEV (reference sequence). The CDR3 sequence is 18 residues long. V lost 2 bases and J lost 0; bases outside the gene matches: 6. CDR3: CASSLRQGTGSGANVLTF. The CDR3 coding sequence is TGTGCCAGCAGTTTACGACAGGGGACCGGCTCTGGGGCCAACGTCCTGACTTTC.

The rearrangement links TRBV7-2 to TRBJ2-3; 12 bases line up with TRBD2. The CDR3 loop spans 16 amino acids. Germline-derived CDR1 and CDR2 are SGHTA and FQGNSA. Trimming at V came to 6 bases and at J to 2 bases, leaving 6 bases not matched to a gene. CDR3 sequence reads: CASSLAGGKITDTQYF. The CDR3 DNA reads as TGTGCCAGCAGTCTAGCGGGAGGGAAGATCACAGATACGCAGTATTTT. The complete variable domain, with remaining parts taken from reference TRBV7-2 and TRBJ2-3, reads GAGVSQSPSNKVTEKGKDVELRCDPISGHTALYWYRQSLGQGLEFLIYFQGNSAPDKSGLPSDRFSAERTGGSVSTLTIQRTQQEDSAVYLCASSLAGGKITDTQYFGPGTRLTVL.

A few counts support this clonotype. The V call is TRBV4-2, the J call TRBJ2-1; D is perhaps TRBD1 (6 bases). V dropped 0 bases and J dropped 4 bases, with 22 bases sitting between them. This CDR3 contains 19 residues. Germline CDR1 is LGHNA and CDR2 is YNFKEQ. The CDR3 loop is CASSQEIRLGASPYNEQFF. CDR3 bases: TGTGCCAGCAGCCAAGAAATCCGATTGGGGGCGAGCCCTTACAATGAGCAGTTCTTC.

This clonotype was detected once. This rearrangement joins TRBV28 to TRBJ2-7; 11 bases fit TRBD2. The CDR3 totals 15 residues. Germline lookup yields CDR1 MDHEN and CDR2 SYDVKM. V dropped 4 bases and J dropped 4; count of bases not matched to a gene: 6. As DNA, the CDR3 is TGTGCCAGCAGTTACCCGGGACTAGCGGTATACGAGCAGTACTTC. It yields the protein CASSYPGLAVYEQYF.

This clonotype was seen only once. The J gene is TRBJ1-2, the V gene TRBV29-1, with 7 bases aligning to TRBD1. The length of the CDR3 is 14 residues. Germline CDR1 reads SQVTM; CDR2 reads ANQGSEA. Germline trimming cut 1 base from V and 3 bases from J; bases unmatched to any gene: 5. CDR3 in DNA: TGCAGCGTTGAAGTGTTACAGGGGCACTATGGCTACACCTTC. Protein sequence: CSVEVLQGHYGYTF.

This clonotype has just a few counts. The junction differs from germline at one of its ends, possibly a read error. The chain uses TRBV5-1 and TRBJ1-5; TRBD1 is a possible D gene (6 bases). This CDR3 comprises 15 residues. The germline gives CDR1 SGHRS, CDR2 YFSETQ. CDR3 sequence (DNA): TGTGCCAGCAGCTTGACAGGAGGCGGCAATCAGCCCCAGCATTTT. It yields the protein CASSLTGGGNQPQHF.

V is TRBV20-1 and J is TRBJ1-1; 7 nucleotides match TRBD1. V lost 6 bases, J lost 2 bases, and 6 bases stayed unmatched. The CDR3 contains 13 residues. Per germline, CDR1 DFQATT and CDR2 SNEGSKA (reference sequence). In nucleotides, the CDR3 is TGCAGTGCAATCACAGGGGTCAACACTGAAGCTTTCTTT. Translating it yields CSAITGVNTEAFF.

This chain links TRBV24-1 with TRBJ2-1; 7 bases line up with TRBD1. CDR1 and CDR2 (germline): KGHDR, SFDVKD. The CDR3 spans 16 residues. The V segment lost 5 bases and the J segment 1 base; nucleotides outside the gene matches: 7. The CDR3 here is CATSGTGASSYNEQFF. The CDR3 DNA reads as TGTGCCACCAGTGGTACAGGGGCCTCATCCTACAATGAGCAGTTCTTC.

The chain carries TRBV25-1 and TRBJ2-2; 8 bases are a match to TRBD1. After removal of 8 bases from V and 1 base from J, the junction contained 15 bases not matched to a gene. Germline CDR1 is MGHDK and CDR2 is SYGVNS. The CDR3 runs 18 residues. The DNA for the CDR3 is TGTGCCAGCCCAGCCGACAGGGGTAATAGCGGGAACACCGGGGAGCTGTTTTTT. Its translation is CASPADRGNSGNTGELFF.

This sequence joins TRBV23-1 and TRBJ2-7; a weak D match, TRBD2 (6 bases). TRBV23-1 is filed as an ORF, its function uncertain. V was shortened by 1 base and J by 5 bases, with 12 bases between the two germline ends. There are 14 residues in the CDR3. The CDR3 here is CASSQYRAGNEQYF. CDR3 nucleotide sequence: TGCGCCAGCAGTCAATATAGGGCGGGAAACGAGCAGTACTTC.